This T cell receptor beta chain was recorded in a study of blood T cell repertoires in COVID-19. Background on the study: The study drew acute and convalescent COVID-19 samples from the United States, Italy and Spain.

The length of the CDR3 is 14 residues. Germline V gives CDR1 MNHEY, CDR2 SVGAGI. The J segment lost 8 bases and the V segment lost 4 bases, leaving 9 bases of the junction unmatched. Profiled with immunoSEQ multiplex PCR; TCRdb holds only in-frame clones, not every one. Altogether roughly 150,000 clones are present, approximately 81% being singletons, with the ten largest covering more than 5%. The receptor was isolated from a woman in her 50s with COVID-19, enrolled during active disease. Specimen: peripheral blood. This rearrangement joins TRBV6-5 to TRBJ1-1; 8 nucleotides agree with TRBD1. CDR3 in amino acids: CASSSGTGRGEAFF. The CDR3 nucleotides read TGTGCCAGCAGTTCCGGGACAGGCCGCGGGGAAGCTTTCTTT.